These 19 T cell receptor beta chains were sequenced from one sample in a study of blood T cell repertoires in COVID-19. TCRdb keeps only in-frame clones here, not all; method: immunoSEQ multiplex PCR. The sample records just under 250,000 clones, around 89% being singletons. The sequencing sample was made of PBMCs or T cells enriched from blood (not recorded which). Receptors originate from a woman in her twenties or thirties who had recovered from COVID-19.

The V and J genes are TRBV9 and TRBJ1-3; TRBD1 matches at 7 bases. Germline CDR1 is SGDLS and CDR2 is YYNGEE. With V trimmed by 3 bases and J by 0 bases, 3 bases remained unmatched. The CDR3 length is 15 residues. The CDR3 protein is CASSGGQFSGNTIYF. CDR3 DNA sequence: TGTGCCAGCAGCGGGGGACAGTTCTCTGGAAACACCATATATTTT.

The CDR3 sequence: CASSLDRGLGNTEAFF. As DNA, the CDR3 is TGTGCCAGCAGCCTAGACAGGGGATTGGGGAACACTGAAGCTTTCTTT. The chain employs TRBV7-2 and TRBJ1-1; 8 positions agree with TRBD1. The CDR3 has 16 residues. After removal of 5 bases from V and 1 base from J, the junction contained 9 bases not matched to a gene. Per germline, CDR1 SGHTA and CDR2 FQGNSA.

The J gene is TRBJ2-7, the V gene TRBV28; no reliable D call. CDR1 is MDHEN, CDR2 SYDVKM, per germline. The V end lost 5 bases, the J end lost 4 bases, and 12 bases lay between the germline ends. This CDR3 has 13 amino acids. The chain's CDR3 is CASSLFPPYEQYF. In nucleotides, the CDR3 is TGTGCCAGCAGTCTTTTCCCCCCTTACGAGCAGTACTTC.

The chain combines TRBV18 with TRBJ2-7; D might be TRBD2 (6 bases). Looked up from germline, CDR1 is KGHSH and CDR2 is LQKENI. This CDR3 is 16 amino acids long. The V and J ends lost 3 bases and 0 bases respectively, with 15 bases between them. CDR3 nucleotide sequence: TGTGCCAGCTCACCTCGAAACGGACTAAGCTCCTACGAGCAGTACTTC. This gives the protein CASSPRNGLSSYEQYF.

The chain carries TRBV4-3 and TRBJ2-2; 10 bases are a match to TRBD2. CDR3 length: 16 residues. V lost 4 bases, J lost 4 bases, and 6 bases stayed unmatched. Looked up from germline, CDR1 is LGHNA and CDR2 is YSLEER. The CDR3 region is CASSPSGRAGTGELFF. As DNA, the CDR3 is TGCGCCAGCAGCCCGAGCGGGAGGGCAGGCACCGGGGAGCTGTTTTTT.

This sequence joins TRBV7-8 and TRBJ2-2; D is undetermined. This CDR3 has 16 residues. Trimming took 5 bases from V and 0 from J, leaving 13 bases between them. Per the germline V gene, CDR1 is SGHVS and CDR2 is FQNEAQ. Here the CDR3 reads CASSETVPTNTGELFF. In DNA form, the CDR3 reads TGTGCCAGCAGCGAAACAGTACCTACGAACACCGGGGAGCTGTTTTTT.

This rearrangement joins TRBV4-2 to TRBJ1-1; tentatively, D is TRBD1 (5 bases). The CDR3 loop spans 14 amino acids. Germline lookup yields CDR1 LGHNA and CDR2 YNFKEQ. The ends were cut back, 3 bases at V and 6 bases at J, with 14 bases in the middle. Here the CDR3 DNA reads TGTGCCAGCAGCCACTTTACAGGTGGTCCTGAAGCTTTCTTT. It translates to CASSHFTGGPEAFF.

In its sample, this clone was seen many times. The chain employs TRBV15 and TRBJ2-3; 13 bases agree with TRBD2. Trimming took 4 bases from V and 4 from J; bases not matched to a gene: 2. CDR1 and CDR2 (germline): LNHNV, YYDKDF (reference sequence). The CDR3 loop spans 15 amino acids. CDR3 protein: CATSKLAGGPDTQYF. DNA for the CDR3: TGTGCCACCAGCAAACTAGCGGGAGGGCCAGATACGCAGTATTTT.

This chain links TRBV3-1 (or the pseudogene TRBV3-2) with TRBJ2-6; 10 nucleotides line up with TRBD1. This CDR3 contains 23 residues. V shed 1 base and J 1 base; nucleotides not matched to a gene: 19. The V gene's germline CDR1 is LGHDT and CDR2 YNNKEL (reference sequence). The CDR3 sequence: CASSQGPKFFLGQGSSGANVLTF. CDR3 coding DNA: TGTGCCAGCAGCCAAGGCCCGAAATTCTTCTTGGGACAGGGGAGTTCTGGGGCCAACGTCCTGACTTTC.

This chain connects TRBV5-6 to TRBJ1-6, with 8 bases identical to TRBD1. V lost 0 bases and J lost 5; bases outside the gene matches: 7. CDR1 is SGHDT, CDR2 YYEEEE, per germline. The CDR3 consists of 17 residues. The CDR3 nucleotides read TGTGCCAGCAGCTTGGGGACAGGGCCACTCAATAATTCACCCCTCCACTTT. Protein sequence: CASSLGTGPLNNSPLHF.

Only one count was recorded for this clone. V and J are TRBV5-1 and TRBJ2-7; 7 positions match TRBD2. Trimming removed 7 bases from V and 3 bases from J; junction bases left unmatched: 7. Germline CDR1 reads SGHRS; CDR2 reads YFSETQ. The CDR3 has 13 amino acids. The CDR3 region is CASSRTRDYEQYF. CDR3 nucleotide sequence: TGCGCCAGCTCTAGGACTAGGGACTACGAGCAGTACTTC.

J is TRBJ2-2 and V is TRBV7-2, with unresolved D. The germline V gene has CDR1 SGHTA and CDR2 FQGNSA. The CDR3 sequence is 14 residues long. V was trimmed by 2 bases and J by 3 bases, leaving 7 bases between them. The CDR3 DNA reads TGTGCCAGCAGCTTATACCAGGACACCGGGGAGCTGTTTTTT. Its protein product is CASSLYQDTGELFF.

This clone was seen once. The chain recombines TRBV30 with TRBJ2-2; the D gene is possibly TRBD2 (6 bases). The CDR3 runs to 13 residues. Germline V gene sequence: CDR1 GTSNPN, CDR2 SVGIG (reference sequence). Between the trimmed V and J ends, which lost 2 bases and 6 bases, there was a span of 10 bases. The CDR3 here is CAWSTWGAGELFF. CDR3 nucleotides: TGTGCCTGGAGTACGTGGGGGGCCGGGGAGCTGTTTTTT.

In DNA form, the CDR3 reads TGTGCCAGCAGCCGGGACAGACAAGAGACCCAGTACTTC. Translation: CASSRDRQETQYF. The rearrangement joins TRBV3-1 (or the pseudogene TRBV3-2) to TRBJ2-5, with 7 bases lining up with TRBD1. The ends lost 4 bases at V and 2 bases at J; junction bases unmatched: 1. CDR1 is LGHDT, CDR2 YNNKEL, per germline (reference sequence). CDR3 length: 13 amino acids.

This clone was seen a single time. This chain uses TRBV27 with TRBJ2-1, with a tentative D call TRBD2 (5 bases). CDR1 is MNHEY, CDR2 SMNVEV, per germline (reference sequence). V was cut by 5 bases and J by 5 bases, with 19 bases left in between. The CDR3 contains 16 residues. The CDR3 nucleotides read TGTGCCAGCAGTCCGGAAAACGGACTCACACACAATGAGCAGTTCTTC. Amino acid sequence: CASSPENGLTHNEQFF.

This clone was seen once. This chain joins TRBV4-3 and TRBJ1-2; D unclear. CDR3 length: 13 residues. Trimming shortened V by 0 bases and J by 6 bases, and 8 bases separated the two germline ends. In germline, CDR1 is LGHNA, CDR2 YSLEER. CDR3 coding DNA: TGCGCCAGCAGCCAAGATCTGAGGGATGGCTACACCTTC. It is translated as CASSQDLRDGYTF.

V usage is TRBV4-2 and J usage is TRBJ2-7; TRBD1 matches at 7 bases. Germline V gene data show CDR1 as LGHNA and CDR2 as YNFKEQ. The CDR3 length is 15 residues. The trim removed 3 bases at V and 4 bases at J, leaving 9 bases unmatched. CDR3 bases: TGTGCCAGCAGCCAGCTATCGACAGGGCTGTACGAGCAGTACTTC. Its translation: CASSQLSTGLYEQYF.

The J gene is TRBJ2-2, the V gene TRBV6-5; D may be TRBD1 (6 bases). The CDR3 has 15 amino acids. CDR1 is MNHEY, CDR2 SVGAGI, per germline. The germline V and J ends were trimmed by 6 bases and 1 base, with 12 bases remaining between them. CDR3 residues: CASSPSTGNTGELFF. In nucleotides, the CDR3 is TGTGCCAGCAGCCCATCGACAGGGAACACCGGGGAGCTGTTTTTT.

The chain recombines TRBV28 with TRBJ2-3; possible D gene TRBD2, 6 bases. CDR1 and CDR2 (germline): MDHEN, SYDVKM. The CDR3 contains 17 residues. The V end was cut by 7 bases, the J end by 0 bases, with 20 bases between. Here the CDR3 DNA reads TGTGCCAGCACCCTAGGGGCGGGTGGGACTAGCACAGATACGCAGTATTTT. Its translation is CASTLGAGGTSTDTQYF.